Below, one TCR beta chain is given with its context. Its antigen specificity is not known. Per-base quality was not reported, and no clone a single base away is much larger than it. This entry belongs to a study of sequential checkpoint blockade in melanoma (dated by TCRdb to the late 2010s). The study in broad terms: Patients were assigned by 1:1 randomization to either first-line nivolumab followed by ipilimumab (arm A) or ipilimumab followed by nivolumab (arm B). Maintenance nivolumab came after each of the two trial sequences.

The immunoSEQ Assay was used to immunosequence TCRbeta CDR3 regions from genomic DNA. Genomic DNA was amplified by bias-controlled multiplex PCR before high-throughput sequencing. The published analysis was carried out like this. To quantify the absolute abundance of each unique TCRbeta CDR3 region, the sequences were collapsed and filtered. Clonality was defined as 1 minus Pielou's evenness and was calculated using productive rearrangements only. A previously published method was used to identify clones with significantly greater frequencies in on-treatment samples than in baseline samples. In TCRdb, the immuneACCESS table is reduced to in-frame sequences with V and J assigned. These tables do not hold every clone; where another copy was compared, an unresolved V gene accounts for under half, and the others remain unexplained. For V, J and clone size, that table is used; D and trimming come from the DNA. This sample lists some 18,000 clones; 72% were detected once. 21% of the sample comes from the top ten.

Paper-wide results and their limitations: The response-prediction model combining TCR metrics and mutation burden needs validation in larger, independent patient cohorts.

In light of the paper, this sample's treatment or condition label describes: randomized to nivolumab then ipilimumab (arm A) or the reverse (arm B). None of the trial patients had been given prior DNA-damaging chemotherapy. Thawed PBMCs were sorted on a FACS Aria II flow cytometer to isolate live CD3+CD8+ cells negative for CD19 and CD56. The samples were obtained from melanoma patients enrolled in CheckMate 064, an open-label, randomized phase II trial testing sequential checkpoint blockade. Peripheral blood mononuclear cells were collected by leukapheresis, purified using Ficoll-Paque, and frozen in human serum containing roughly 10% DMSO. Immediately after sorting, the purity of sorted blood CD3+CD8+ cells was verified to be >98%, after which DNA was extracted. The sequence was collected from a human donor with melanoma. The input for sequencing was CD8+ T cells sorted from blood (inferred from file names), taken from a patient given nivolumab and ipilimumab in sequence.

The base sequence is TGTGCCAGCAGCTTAGGCCAACAGGGAAATGAGCAGTTCTTC. Its protein product is CASSLGQQGNEQFF. The V and J segments used are TRBV7-6 and TRBJ2-1; TRBD1 might be the D gene, on 6 matching bases. Between the V and J ends, shortened by 1 base and 7 bases respectively, the junction contains 11 bases. Per the germline V gene, SGHVS is the CDR1 and FNYEAQ is the CDR2. The CDR3 starts with the cysteine, ends with the phenylalanine, and has 14 residues. Just CDR3 DNA is preserved here, 42 bases in frame from base 1.